A selection of T cell receptor beta chains follows, all from one sample in a study of T cells expressing NK-cell markers. TCRdb re-called the 5' RACE reads; every CDR3 protein appears as one record, without DNA. Recorded here are some 440,000 distinct CDR3 sequences; the top ten clones represent over 1.1%. The sequenced sample consisted of blood T cells: a sorted CD56 or NKG2C T cell subset, CD4+ or CD8+ T cells, or bulk PBMC T cells (not recorded which). These receptors originate from a woman in her forties or fifties in good health. Both conserved end residues are part of each CDR3.

j_gene	v_gene	CDR3aa
TRBJ2-5	TRBV12-3/TRBV12-4	CASRGRETQYF
TRBJ1-5	TRBV20-1	CSASPGSQGNQPQHF
TRBJ1-2	TRBV9	CASSPHRGNYGYTF
TRBJ2-1	TRBV12-3/TRBV12-4	CASSLGVGLPIEQFF
TRBJ2-1	TRBV12-3/TRBV12-4	CASSFSVGGPQGEQFF
TRBJ1-5	TRBV6-6	CASSHRVHNQPQHF
TRBJ2-3	TRBV20-1	CSARDFRQVPDTQYF
TRBJ2-6	TRBV29-1	CSVVWTGPGGANVLTF
TRBJ2-4	TRBV6-6	CASSYPGQRNIQYF
TRBJ2-2	TRBV29-1	CSVTRGGVRELFF
TRBJ2-1	TRBV11-2	CASSRTLLEYNEQFF
TRBJ2-1	TRBV11-2	CASSYRGQGAYNEQFF
TRBJ2-3	TRBV6-5	CASSLSGRVGTDTQYF
TRBJ2-7	TRBV18	CASSPTPGTRTSYEQYF
TRBJ1-2	TRBV29-1	CSVKGQGRGYGYTF
TRBJ2-1	TRBV10-3	CAISDSFRPNEQFF
TRBJ2-1	TRBV5-1	CASSLDGSSYNEQFF
TRBJ2-2	TRBV9	CASSVDGLGELFF